Presented here are 21 T cell receptor beta chains from one specimen sequenced in a study of beta chain features in type 1 diabetes. The study reverse transcribed the entire isolated RNA, so it sequenced expressed TCRB transcripts. Repertoires were generated with immunoSEQ multiplex PCR, while TCRdb's copy carries only in-frame clones and drops some. The data show 900,000 or so clones, with 17% seen just once and 0.02% to 0.025% held by the top ten. Sample: naive CD4+ T cells from blood. The origin of the receptors is a woman under 30 in good health.

The V gene is TRBV29-1, the J gene TRBJ1-1; D perhaps matches TRBD1 (5 bases). The CDR3 sequence is 12 residues long. Between the trimmed V and J ends, which lost 4 bases and 0 bases, there was a span of 6 bases. Germline values: CDR1 SQVTM, CDR2 ANQGSEA. The CDR3 DNA is TGCAGCGTTGCGGGGGTGAACACTGAAGCTTTCTTT. This translates into CSVAGVNTEAFF. Combining the CDR3 with reference TRBV29-1 and TRBJ1-1 gives the whole variable domain SAVISQKPSRDICQRGTSLTIQCQVDSQVTMMFWYRQQPGQSLTLIATANQGSEATYESGFVIDKFPISRPNLTFSTLTVSNMSPEDSSIYLCSVAGVNTEAFFGQGTRLTVV.

This clone has only a few counts. The gene calls are TRBV7-2 and TRBJ2-2, with 7 nucleotides matching TRBD2. The CDR3 has 15 amino acids. Losses at the gene ends were 3 bases for V and 2 bases for J; bases not matched to a gene: 3. CDR1 and CDR2 (germline): SGHTA, FQGNSA. The CDR3 loop is CASSLASGNTGELFF. The CDR3 DNA sequence: TGTGCCAGCAGCTTGGCTAGCGGAAACACCGGGGAGCTGTTTTTT.

The chain has TRBV6-4 and TRBJ2-2, with D perhaps TRBD2 (5 bases). Trimming removed 6 bases from V and 1 base from J, with 12 bases in between. The CDR3 has 15 residues. CDR1 and CDR2 (germline): MRHNA, SNTAGT. The CDR3 loop reads CASSPEEMNTGELFF. The DNA of the CDR3 is TGTGCCAGCAGCCCGGAGGAGATGAACACCGGGGAGCTGTTTTTT.

CDR3 sequence reads: CASSLHSNTGELFF. The CDR3 DNA reads TGTGCCAGCAGCCTTCATTCAAACACCGGGGAGCTGTTTTTT. The chain uses TRBV7-9 and TRBJ2-2; no firm D call. Trimming took 5 bases from V and 2 from J, leaving 9 bases between them. There are 14 residues in the CDR3. In germline, CDR1 is SEHNR, CDR2 FQNEAQ (reference sequence).

This clone was picked up a small number of times. V usage is TRBV6-1 and J usage is TRBJ2-6; the D gene could be TRBD1 or TRBD2 (6 bases each). The CDR3 totals 15 residues. Per the germline V gene, CDR1 is MNHNS and CDR2 is SASEGT. Trimming cost V 6 bases and J 2 bases, with 11 bases left between them. The CDR3 nucleotides are TGTGCCAGCAGGGGGGGCTCGGCTGGGGCCAACGTCCTGACTTTC. This encodes CASRGGSAGANVLTF.

The chain joins TRBV18 to TRBJ2-5; no reliable D call. V gave up 6 bases and J gave up 5 bases, with 7 bases separating them. Germline V gene lookup returns CDR1 KGHSH and CDR2 LQKENI. This CDR3 contains 11 residues. CDR3 sequence reads: CASSSGETQYF. The CDR3 DNA reads as TGTGCCAGCTCCTCCGGGGAGACCCAGTACTTC.

This clone occurred a few times. The chain combines TRBV2 with TRBJ1-3; D remains ambiguous. Deletions cut 6 bases from V and 2 bases from J, with 14 bases between. The CDR3 has 15 amino acids. CDR1 SNHLY and CDR2 FYNNEI come from the germline V gene. CDR3 protein: CASSFPATPGNTIYF. DNA for the CDR3: TGTGCCAGCAGCTTCCCGGCAACACCTGGAAACACCATATATTTT.

Written as DNA, the CDR3 is TGTGCCAGCAGCTTAGACAGCACAGATACGCAGTATTTT. This gives the protein CASSLDSTDTQYF. The chain couples TRBV11-3 to TRBJ2-3; D ambiguous. Germline-derived CDR1 and CDR2 are SGHNT and YENEEA. V dropped 0 bases and J dropped 0 bases, with 1 base sitting between them. The CDR3 sequence is 13 residues long.

The V call is TRBV19, the J call TRBJ1-2; D may be TRBD1 (6 bases). Per germline, CDR1 LNHDA and CDR2 SQIVND (reference sequence). CDR3 size: 16 residues. V shed 4 bases and J shed 2 bases, with 17 bases lying between them. The CDR3 sequence is CASSNSPLTGNYGYTF. The CDR3 nucleotides are TGTGCCAGTAGTAACAGCCCGCTGACAGGAAACTATGGCTACACCTTC.

The chain recombines TRBV6-6 with TRBJ2-3, with D tentatively TRBD1 or TRBD2 (5 bases each). Germline V CDR1 and CDR2: MNHNY, SVGAGI (reference sequence). CDR3 length: 16 amino acids. Trimming took off 2 bases at V and 1 base at J, with 13 bases between the two ends. CDR3 DNA sequence: TGTGCCAGCAGTTACGACCCGGGACGACGCACAGATACGCAGTATTTT. As protein: CASSYDPGRRTDTQYF.

The chain carries TRBV27 and TRBJ1-1; 11 bases are shared with TRBD1. V was pared by 5 bases and J by 5 bases, with 7 bases of the junction left unmatched. In germline, CDR1 is MNHEY, CDR2 SMNVEV (reference sequence). This CDR3 has 15 residues. As DNA, the CDR3 is TGTGCCAGCAGTCGGACAGGGGGCTATTGGACTGAAGCTTTCTTT. Protein: CASSRTGGYWTEAFF.

This clone has a handful of counts. The V gene is TRBV7-9, the J gene TRBJ1-2, with TRBD1 as a possible D gene (6 bases). Germline V gene data show CDR1 as SEHNR and CDR2 as FQNEAQ (reference sequence). The CDR3 spans 14 residues. Trimming left V 6 bases short and J 5 bases short, with 16 bases between. The CDR3 DNA reads TGTGCCAGCAGAGAGGTGCAGGGGCCGTATGGCTACACCTTC. Encoded protein: CASREVQGPYGYTF. The full variable domain, with the rest looked up from reference TRBV7-9 and TRBJ1-2, is DTGVSQNPRHKITKRGQNVTFRCDPISEHNRLYWYRQTLGQGPEFLTYFQNEAQLEKSRLLSDRFSAERPKGSFSTLEIQRTEQGDSAMYLCASREVQGPYGYTFGSGTRLTVV.

This clone appeared a few times. J is TRBJ2-3 and V is TRBV9, with 13 bases that match TRBD2. The CDR3 consists of 15 residues. V shed 4 bases, J shed 4 bases, and the junction held 3 bases outside the gene matches. Germline values: CDR1 SGDLS, CDR2 YYNGEE. CDR3 in DNA: TGTGCCAGCAGCCCACTAGCGGGAGGGTCAGATACGCAGTATTTT. This encodes CASSPLAGGSDTQYF.

This clone has a handful of counts. Because it lacks the conserved phenylalanine or tryptophan at the end, this CDR3 is likely a read error. The limits of the CDR3 on the DNA are not certain, so only TCRdb's listed CDR3 is given. The V call is TRBV15, the J call TRBJ2-7; the table gives TRBD2 as D, unverified against the DNA. The CDR3 length equals 12 residues, ends included. Per germline, CDR1 LNHNV and CDR2 YYDKDF (reference sequence). The CDR3 here is CATSRDRTSGRL.

This clone showed up just a few times. The V gene is TRBV19, the J gene TRBJ2-7, with D tentatively TRBD2 (6 bases). V lost 6 bases and J lost 4, with 13 bases in between. The germline CDR1 and CDR2 sequences are LNHDA and SQIVND (reference sequence). This CDR3 has 13 residues. The CDR3 bases are TGTGCCAGTAGCCCGGGGGAGGTGTACGAGCAGTACTTC. This translates into CASSPGEVYEQYF.

This clone was seen more than once but under ten times. The chain is built from TRBV29-1 and TRBJ1-1, with D hard to call. V was trimmed by 0 bases and J by 4 bases, leaving 12 bases between them. CDR1 SQVTM and CDR2 ANQGSEA come from the germline V gene. CDR3 length: 14 amino acids. The CDR3 protein is CSVEEAPLGTEAFF. CDR3 DNA sequence: TGCAGCGTTGAAGAGGCACCGTTGGGCACTGAAGCTTTCTTT.

The J gene is TRBJ2-7, the V gene TRBV11-1; 14 bases fit TRBD2. The CDR3 is 16 amino acids. CDR1 SGHAT and CDR2 FQDESV come from the germline V gene (reference sequence). With V trimmed by 5 bases and J by 5 bases, 8 bases remained unmatched. The CDR3 DNA is TGTGCCAGCAGCACAAGACTAGCGGGAGGGCCTCACGAGCAGTACTTC. Translated: CASSTRLAGGPHEQYF.

A few counts support this clone. V and J are TRBV5-1 and TRBJ2-1; TRBD2 agrees at 9 bases. The germline CDR1 and CDR2 sequences are SGHRS and YFSETQ. The CDR3 covers 17 residues. Trimming took 2 bases from V and 4 from J; bases not matched to a gene: 10. CDR3 bases: TGCGCCAGCAGCTTTCTAGCGGGACCGGGGGGATACAATGAGCAGTTCTTC. Amino acid sequence: CASSFLAGPGGYNEQFF.

This clone was observed a handful of times. This CDR3 is also generated by other DNA sequences in the sample. This chain connects TRBV7-9 to TRBJ1-2, with a possible D match to TRBD1 (5 bases). CDR3 length: 13 amino acids. In germline, CDR1 is SEHNR, CDR2 FQNEAQ (reference sequence). Between the trimmed V and J ends, which lost 5 bases and 0 bases, there was a span of 7 bases. In DNA form, the CDR3 reads TGTGCCAGCAGCCTCAGGGCTAACTATGGCTACACCTTC. Translating it yields CASSLRANYGYTF.

This clone came up a few times. The chain links TRBV7-2 to TRBJ2-7, with D possibly matching TRBD2 (7 bases). This CDR3 spans 13 amino acids. Trimming left V 9 bases short and J 4 bases short, with 16 bases between. Looked up from germline, CDR1 is SGHTA and CDR2 is FQGNSA. CDR3 loop: CASNRGRGYEQYF. As DNA, the CDR3 is TGTGCCAGTAACAGAGGGAGGGGGTACGAGCAGTACTTC.

The chain joins TRBV28 to TRBJ2-4, with 15 positions matching TRBD2. The CDR3 has 19 residues. Germline V gene sequence: CDR1 MDHEN, CDR2 SYDVKM. Germline trimming cut 4 bases from V and 1 base from J; bases unmatched to any gene: 8. As DNA, the CDR3 is TGTGCCAGCAGTTACAGGACTAGCGGGAGGGCCGGGGCCAAAAACATTCAGTACTTC. Translated, it gives CASSYRTSGRAGAKNIQYF.